This passage covers 15 T cell receptor beta chains from one sample sequenced in a study of T cell responses to AZD1222 COVID-19 vaccine. The data were produced by immunoSEQ multiplex PCR, yet TCRdb's version contains in-frame clones alone and is incomplete. The sample carries around 100,000 clones, 70% to 90% recorded once. The material sequenced was peripheral blood, taken on day 0 of AZD1222 vaccination. These receptors originate from an adult in good health.

The genes are TRBV30 and TRBJ1-4; D might be TRBD1 (5 bases). This CDR3 region has 14 residues. V lost 3 bases, J lost 8 bases, and 16 bases lay in between. Germline lookup yields CDR1 GTSNPN and CDR2 SVGIG (reference sequence). The DNA of the CDR3 is TGTGCCTGGAGCCCGGGACTTTGGGAGGAAAAACTGTTTTTT. Translating gives CAWSPGLWEEKLFF.

V usage is TRBV19 and J usage is TRBJ1-2; D ambiguous. This CDR3 contains 12 residues. V shed 6 bases and J shed 4 bases, with 9 bases lying between them. CDR1 and CDR2 from the germline V gene are LNHDA and SQIVND (reference sequence). The CDR3 region is CASRKGTYGYTF. The CDR3 DNA reads TGTGCCAGTAGGAAGGGTACCTATGGCTACACCTTC.

The chain uses TRBV3-1 (or the pseudogene TRBV3-2) and TRBJ1-4; 9 bases agree with TRBD1. Germline assignment: CDR1 LGHDT and CDR2 YNNKEL (reference sequence). The junction had 6 bases not matched to a gene; V was cut back by 4 bases and J by 6 bases. There are 15 residues in the CDR3. CDR3 sequence (DNA): TGTGCCAGCAGCCGCGACAGACAGGGGGATGAAAAACTGTTTTTT. Translation gives CASSRDRQGDEKLFF.

In DNA form, the CDR3 reads TGTGCCACCGGACAGGGATTGTCCTACGAGCAGTACTTC. Translated: CATGQGLSYEQYF. The chain carries TRBV24-1 and TRBJ2-7, with 8 bases that match TRBD1. The CDR3 has 13 amino acids. CDR1 KGHDR and CDR2 SFDVKD come from the germline V gene. V was clipped by 9 bases and J by 1 base; unmatched bases: 4.

This chain connects TRBV6-5 to TRBJ1-5; 7 positions agree with TRBD1. Trimming removed 6 bases from V and 7 bases from J; junction bases left unmatched: 9. This CDR3 is built from 14 residues. Germline loops: CDR1 MNHEY, CDR2 SVGAGI. CDR3: CASRETGRNQPQHF. CDR3 bases: TGTGCCAGCAGGGAGACAGGGCGGAACCAGCCCCAGCATTTT.

The rearrangement uses TRBV5-1 and TRBJ1-2, with D possibly being TRBD1 (6 bases). V lost 2 bases, J lost 5 bases, and 13 bases lay in between. The CDR3 length is 14 residues. CDR1 and CDR2 from the germline V gene are SGHRS and YFSETQ. This CDR3 reads CASSLRGSEYGYTF. CDR3 bases: TGCGCCAGCAGCTTAAGGGGGAGTGAATATGGCTACACCTTC.

The chain combines TRBV5-1 with TRBJ1-1; TRBD1 is a possible D gene (5 bases). CDR3 size: 14 residues. The V gene's germline CDR1 is SGHRS and CDR2 YFSETQ. Between the trimmed V and J ends, which lost 3 bases and 5 bases, there was a span of 14 bases. The DNA of the CDR3 is TGCGCCAGCAGCTCCGGGGTGGGACTTACTGAAGCTTTCTTT. This encodes CASSSGVGLTEAFF.

The chain couples TRBV29-1 to TRBJ1-1; 7 bases are a match to TRBD1. In germline, CDR1 is SQVTM, CDR2 ANQGSEA. J gave up 4 bases and V 7 bases, and 6 bases lay outside the gene matches. CDR3 length: 12 residues. The CDR3 sequence is CSGSTGRTEAFF. In DNA, the CDR3 is TGCAGCGGATCGACAGGGCGCACTGAAGCTTTCTTT.

V and J are TRBV27 and TRBJ2-7, with TRBD2 matching 10 bases. Germline CDR1 MNHEY, CDR2 SMNVEV (reference sequence). The CDR3 runs to 16 residues. The junction had 6 bases not matched to a gene; V was cut back by 4 bases and J by 0 bases. In nucleotides, the CDR3 is TGTGCCAGCAGTTCCTCCACTAGCGGGGTCTCCTACGAGCAGTACTTC. It codes for CASSSSTSGVSYEQYF.

The chain joins TRBV18 to TRBJ1-5; perhaps TRBD1 as D (6 bases). CDR3 length: 15 residues. Germline V lookup: CDR1 KGHSH, CDR2 LQKENI. Between the trimmed V and J ends, which lost 4 bases and 6 bases, there was a span of 16 bases. CDR3 sequence (DNA): TGTGCCAGCTCACTAGGACAGAATGCTGGTCAGCCCCAGCATTTT. Residues: CASSLGQNAGQPQHF.

The V and J genes are TRBV14 and TRBJ2-5; TRBD1 might be the D (5 bases). This CDR3 spans 13 amino acids. The germline V gene encodes CDR1 SGHDN and CDR2 FVKESK. V lost 4 bases, J lost 7 bases, and 13 bases lay in between. The CDR3 nucleotides read TGTGCCAGCAGCCCAGGGTCCCGAGGGACCCAGTACTTC. This translates into CASSPGSRGTQYF.

This clone was observed a single time. The V and J genes are TRBV7-8 and TRBJ2-1; D not certain. Trimming cost V 3 bases and J 4 bases, with 13 bases left between them. Per the germline V gene, CDR1 is SGHVS and CDR2 is FQNEAQ. The CDR3 contains 15 residues. The CDR3 protein is CASSLGRKSYNEQFF. CDR3 sequence (DNA): TGTGCCAGCAGCTTGGGCAGAAAATCTTACAATGAGCAGTTCTTC.

The chain carries TRBV18 and TRBJ1-5, with D maybe TRBD1 (6 bases). Germline V gene lookup returns CDR1 KGHSH and CDR2 LQKENI. This CDR3 is built from 14 residues. The V end was cut by 4 bases, the J end by 5 bases, with 12 bases between. CDR3 sequence: CASSLTGSDQPQHF. CDR3 bases: TGTGCCAGCTCACTTACAGGGAGCGATCAGCCCCAGCATTTT. Looking up the rest from reference TRBV18 and TRBJ1-5 gives the full variable domain: NAGVMQNPRHLVRRRGQEARLRCSPMKGHSHVYWYRQLPEEGLKFMVYLQKENIIDESGMPKERFSAEFPKEGPSILRIQQVVRGDSAAYFCASSLTGSDQPQHFGDGTRLSIL.

The gene calls are TRBV29-1 and TRBJ2-7; no reliable D call. V lost 6 bases to trimming and J lost 1 base, with 10 bases between them. This CDR3 spans 12 amino acids. Germline CDR1 SQVTM, CDR2 ANQGSEA. Here the CDR3 DNA reads TGCAGCGTGACGGACGCATCCTACGAGCAGTACTTC. It is translated as CSVTDASYEQYF.

The gene calls are TRBV19 and TRBJ2-3; 12 bases align to TRBD2. Germline CDR1 is LNHDA and CDR2 is SQIVND (reference sequence). V gave up 7 bases and J gave up 0 bases; unmatched junction bases: 14. CDR3 length equals 19 residues. The DNA for the CDR3 is TGTGCCAGTACCGGGGGGCTAGCGGGAGGGCACCCTAGCACAGATACGCAGTATTTT. Translating gives CASTGGLAGGHPSTDTQYF.